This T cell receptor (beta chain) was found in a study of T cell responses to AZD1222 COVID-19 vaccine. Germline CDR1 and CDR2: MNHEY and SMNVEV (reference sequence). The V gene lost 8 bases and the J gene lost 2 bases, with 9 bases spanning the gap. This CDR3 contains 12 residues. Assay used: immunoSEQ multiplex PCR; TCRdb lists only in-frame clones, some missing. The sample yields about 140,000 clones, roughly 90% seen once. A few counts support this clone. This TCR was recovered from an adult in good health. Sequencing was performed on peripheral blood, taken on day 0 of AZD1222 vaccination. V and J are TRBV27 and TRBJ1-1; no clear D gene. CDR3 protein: CASGQINTEAFF. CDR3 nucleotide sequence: TGTGCCAGCGGTCAGATAAACACTGAAGCTTTCTTT.